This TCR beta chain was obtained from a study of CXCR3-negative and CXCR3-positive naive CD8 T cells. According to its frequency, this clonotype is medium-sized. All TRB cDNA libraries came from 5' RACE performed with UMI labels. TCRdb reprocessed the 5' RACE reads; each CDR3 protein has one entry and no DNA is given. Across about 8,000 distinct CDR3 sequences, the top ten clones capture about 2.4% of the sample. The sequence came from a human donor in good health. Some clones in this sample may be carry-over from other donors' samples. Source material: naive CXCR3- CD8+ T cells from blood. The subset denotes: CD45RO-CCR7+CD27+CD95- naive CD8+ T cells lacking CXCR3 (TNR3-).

The chain's CDR3 is CASSQDGQINQPQHF. The chain links TRBV4-3 to TRBJ1-5. The V gene's germline CDR1 is LGHNA and CDR2 YSLEER. This CDR3 contains 15 residues.